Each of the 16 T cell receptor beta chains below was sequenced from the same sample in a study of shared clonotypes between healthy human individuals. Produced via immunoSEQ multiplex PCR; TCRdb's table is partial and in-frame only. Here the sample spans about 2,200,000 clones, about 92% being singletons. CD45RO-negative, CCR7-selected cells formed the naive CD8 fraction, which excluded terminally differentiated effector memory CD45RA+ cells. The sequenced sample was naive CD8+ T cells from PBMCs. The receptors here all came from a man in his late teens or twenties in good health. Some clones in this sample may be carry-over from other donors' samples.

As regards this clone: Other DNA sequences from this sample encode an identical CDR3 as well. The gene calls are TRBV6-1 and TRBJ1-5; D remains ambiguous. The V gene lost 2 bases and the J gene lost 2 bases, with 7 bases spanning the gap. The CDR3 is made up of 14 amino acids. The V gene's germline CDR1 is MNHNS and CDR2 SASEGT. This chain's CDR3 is CASSELGRNQPQHF. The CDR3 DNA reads TGTGCCAGCAGTGAACTTGGGCGCAATCAGCCCCAGCATTTT.

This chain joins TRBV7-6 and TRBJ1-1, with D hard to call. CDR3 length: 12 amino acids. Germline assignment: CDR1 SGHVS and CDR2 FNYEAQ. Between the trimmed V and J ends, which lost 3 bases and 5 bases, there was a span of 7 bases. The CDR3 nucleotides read TGTGCCAGCAGCTTCGGCAGGACTGAAGCTTTCTTT. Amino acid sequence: CASSFGRTEAFF.

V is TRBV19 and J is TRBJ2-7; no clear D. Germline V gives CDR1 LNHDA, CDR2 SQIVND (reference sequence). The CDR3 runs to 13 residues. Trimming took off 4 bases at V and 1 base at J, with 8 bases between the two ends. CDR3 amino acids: CASSTQTSYEQYF. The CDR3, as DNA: TGTGCCAGTAGTACCCAGACTTCCTACGAGCAGTACTTC. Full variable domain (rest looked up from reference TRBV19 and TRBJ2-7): DGGITQSPKYLFRKEGQNVTLSCEQNLNHDAMYWYRQDPGQGLRLIYYSQIVNDFQKGDIAEGYSVSREKKESFPLTVTSAQKNPTAFYLCASSTQTSYEQYFGPGTRLTVT.

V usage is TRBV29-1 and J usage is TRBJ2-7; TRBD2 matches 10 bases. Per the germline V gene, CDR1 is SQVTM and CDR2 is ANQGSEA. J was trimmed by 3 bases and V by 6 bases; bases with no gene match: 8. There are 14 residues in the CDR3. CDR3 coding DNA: TGCAGCGTGACTCTAGCGGGAGCCCGCTACGAGCAGTACTTC. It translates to CSVTLAGARYEQYF.

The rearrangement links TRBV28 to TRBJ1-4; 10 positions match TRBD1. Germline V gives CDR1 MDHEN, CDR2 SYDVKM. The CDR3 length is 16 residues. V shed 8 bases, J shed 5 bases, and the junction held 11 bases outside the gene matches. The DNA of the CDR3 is TGTGCCAGCCGACCGTGGGACAGGGGATTGAATGAAAAACTGTTTTTT. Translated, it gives CASRPWDRGLNEKLFF.

This CDR3 is CASSLGLGANYGYTF. CDR3 coding DNA: TGTGCCAGCAGCTTAGGTTTGGGAGCTAACTATGGCTACACCTTC. The J gene is TRBJ1-2, the V gene TRBV7-2; D gene unclear. Trimming removed 1 base from V and 0 bases from J, with 9 bases in between. The germline V gene encodes CDR1 SGHTA and CDR2 FQGNSA. The CDR3 runs to 15 residues.

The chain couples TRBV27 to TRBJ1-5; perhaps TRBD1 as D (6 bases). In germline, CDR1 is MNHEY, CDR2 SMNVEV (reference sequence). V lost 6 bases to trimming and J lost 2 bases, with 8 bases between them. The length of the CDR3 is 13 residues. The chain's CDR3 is CASRGGGNQPQHF. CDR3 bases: TGTGCCAGCAGAGGGGGTGGCAATCAGCCCCAGCATTTT.

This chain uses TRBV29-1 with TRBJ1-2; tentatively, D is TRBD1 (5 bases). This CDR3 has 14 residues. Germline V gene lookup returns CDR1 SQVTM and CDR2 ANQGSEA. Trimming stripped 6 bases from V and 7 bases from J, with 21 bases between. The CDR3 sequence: CSVDGDSVLSGYTF. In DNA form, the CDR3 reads TGCAGCGTCGACGGAGACAGTGTGTTGAGTGGCTACACCTTC.

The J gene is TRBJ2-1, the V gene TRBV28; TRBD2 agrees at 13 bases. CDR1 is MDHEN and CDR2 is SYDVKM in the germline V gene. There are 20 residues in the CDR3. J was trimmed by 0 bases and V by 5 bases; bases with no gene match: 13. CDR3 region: CASSTPPGTSGASSYNEQFF. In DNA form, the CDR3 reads TGTGCCAGCAGTACCCCCCCCGGGACTAGCGGGGCTAGCTCCTACAATGAGCAGTTCTTC.

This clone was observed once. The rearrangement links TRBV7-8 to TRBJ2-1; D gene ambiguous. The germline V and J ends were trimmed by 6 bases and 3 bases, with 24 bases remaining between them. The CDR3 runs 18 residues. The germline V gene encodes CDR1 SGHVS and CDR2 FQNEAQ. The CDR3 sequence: CASSPSLIDPEYYNEQFF. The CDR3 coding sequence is TGTGCCAGCAGTCCCTCGCTTATAGATCCAGAGTACTACAATGAGCAGTTCTTC. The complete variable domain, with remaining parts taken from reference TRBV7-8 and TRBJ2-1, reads GAGVSQSPRYKVAKRGQDVALRCDPISGHVSLFWYQQALGQGPEFLTYFQNEAQLDKSGLPSDRFFAERPEGSVSTLKIQRTQQEDSAVYLCASSPSLIDPEYYNEQFFGPGTRLTVL.

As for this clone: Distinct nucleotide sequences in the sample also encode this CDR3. CDR3 bases: TGTGCCAGCAGCGTCCTAGCGGGAGAAGAGACCCAGTACTTC. Its translation is CASSVLAGEETQYF. The chain combines TRBV9 with TRBJ2-5; the match to TRBD2 covers 10 bases. The germline CDR1 and CDR2 sequences are SGDLS and YYNGEE. V shed 2 bases, J shed 3 bases, and the junction held 1 base outside the gene matches. The CDR3 sequence is 14 residues long.

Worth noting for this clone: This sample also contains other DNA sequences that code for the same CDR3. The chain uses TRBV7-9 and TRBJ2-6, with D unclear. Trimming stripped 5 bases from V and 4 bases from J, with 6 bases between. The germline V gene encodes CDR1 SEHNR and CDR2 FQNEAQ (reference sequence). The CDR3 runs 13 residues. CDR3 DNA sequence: TGTGCCAGCAGCCTTGGAGGGGCCAACGTCCTGACTTTC. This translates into CASSLGGANVLTF.

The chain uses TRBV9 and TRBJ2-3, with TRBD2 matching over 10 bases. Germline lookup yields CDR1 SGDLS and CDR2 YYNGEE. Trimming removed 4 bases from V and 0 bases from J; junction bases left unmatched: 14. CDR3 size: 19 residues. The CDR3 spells CASSRPRAGGVPSTDTQYF. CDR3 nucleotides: TGTGCCAGCAGCCGACCCCGAGCGGGAGGGGTTCCTAGCACAGATACGCAGTATTTT.

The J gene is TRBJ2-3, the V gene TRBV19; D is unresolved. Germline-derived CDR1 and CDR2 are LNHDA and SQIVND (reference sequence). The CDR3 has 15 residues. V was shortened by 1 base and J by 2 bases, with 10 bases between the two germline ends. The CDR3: CASSIGVGTTDTQYF. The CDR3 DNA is TGTGCCAGTAGTATAGGGGTGGGCACCACAGATACGCAGTATTTT. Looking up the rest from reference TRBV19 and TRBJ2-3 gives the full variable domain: DGGITQSPKYLFRKEGQNVTLSCEQNLNHDAMYWYRQDPGQGLRLIYYSQIVNDFQKGDIAEGYSVSREKKESFPLTVTSAQKNPTAFYLCASSIGVGTTDTQYFGPGTRLTVL.

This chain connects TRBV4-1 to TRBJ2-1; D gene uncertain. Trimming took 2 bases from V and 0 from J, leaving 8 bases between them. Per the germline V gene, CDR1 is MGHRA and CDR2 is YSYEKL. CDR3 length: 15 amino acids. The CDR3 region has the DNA TGCGCCAGCAGCCAAAAGCGTAGCTCCTACAATGAGCAGTTCTTC. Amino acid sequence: CASSQKRSSYNEQFF.

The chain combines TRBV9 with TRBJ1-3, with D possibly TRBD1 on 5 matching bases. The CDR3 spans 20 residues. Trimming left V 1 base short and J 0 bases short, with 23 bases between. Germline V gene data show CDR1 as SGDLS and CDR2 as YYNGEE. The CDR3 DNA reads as TGTGCCAGCAGCGTATCCGGATCCAGGGAGACCGTGAGCTCTGGAAACACCATATATTTT. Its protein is CASSVSGSRETVSSGNTIYF.